This T cell receptor beta chain emerged from a study of identical twins. Study conclusions and caveats: Insertions ran lower in abundant cord blood beta clonotypes, though not in memory repertoires. Excess twin sharing in beta out-of-frame sequences was weaker.

From the 5' RACE reads, TCRdb called clonotypes with MiXCR, one entry per CDR3 protein. The data show 450,000 or so distinct CDR3 sequences, with approximately 14% seen just once and approximately 0.52% held by the top ten. With respect to this clonotype: What it binds is not known.

These same data were also listed under a study on yellow fever vaccine responses in identical twins.

Source material: CD4+ T cells sorted from blood. The clonotype originates from a young woman in good health.

DNA for the CDR3: TGCGCCAGCAGCCGAAACCAAGCGGGGTTGAGTGAGACCCAGTACTTC. It codes for CASSRNQAGLSETQYF. The gene calls are TRBV5-1 and TRBJ2-5; 7 bases are a match to TRBD2. Germline values: CDR1 SGHRS, CDR2 YFSETQ. The CDR3 covers 16 residues. The V and J ends lost 4 bases and 5 bases, in that order; junction bases with no gene match: 14.